A single sample gave rise to the 15 T cell receptor beta chains below, sequenced in a study of cytomegalovirus exposure and HLA in healthy donors. Vbeta (60) and Jbeta (13) primers were used in the PCR. Profiling relied on immunoSEQ multiplex PCR, and the TCRdb table lists in-frame clones only, not all of them. The table records a few hundred thousand clones, over 75% of them present only once. The source material was PBMCs. These TCRs come from a woman between 25 and 40 years old in good health and CMV-seronegative.

The chain couples TRBV5-1 to TRBJ2-7; 8 bases agree with TRBD1. V shed 4 bases and J 3 bases; nucleotides not matched to a gene: 6. The CDR3 runs 14 residues. Per germline, CDR1 SGHRS and CDR2 YFSETQ. The CDR3, as DNA: TGCGCCAGCAGCACCGGACAGGGACGCTACGAGCAGTACTTC. Its translation is CASSTGQGRYEQYF.

The chain has TRBV11-2 and TRBJ1-1; unclear D gene. V lost 3 bases, J lost 5 bases, and 13 bases lay in between. CDR1 is SGHAT, CDR2 FQNNGV, per germline. This CDR3 contains 14 residues. The CDR3 bases are TGTGCCAGCAGCTTTTACAAGGAGGTTACTGAAGCTTTCTTT. This codes for CASSFYKEVTEAFF.

A few counts support this clone. This rearrangement joins TRBV9 to TRBJ1-2, with 8 bases fitting TRBD1. The V gene end was trimmed by 4 bases and the J gene end by 0 bases; junction bases not matched to a gene: 5. The CDR3 loop spans 15 amino acids. The germline V gene encodes CDR1 SGDLS and CDR2 YYNGEE. The CDR3, as DNA: TGTGCCAGCAGCAAAGGGACAGGTCCTAACTATGGCTACACCTTC. This translates into CASSKGTGPNYGYTF.

The J gene is TRBJ2-7, the V gene TRBV4-2, with D tentatively TRBD1 (6 bases). Trimming stripped 4 bases from V and 1 base from J, with 11 bases between. The germline V gene encodes CDR1 LGHNA and CDR2 YNFKEQ. CDR3 size: 14 residues. The CDR3 region is CASSPGTRSYEQYF. The CDR3 region has the DNA TGTGCCAGCAGCCCCGGGACACGTTCCTACGAGCAGTACTTC.

The chain couples TRBV10-3 to TRBJ2-3, with TRBD2 identical over 11 bases. This CDR3 has 15 amino acids. The ends lost 6 bases at V and 6 bases at J; junction bases unmatched: 8. Looked up from germline, CDR1 is ENHRY and CDR2 is SYGVKD. The CDR3 loop reads CAISQLAGVPDTQYF. CDR3 nucleotide sequence: TGTGCCATCAGCCAACTAGCGGGGGTACCGGATACGCAGTATTTT.

Points on this clone: An end of the junction does not agree with germline; a read error may underlie this. The sample has other DNA sequences that encode this CDR3 too. The V call is TRBV30, the J call TRBJ2-2, with TRBD1 matching 8 bases. The CDR3 length is 16 residues. Germline CDR1 GTSNPN, CDR2 SVGIG (reference sequence). In nucleotides, the CDR3 is TGTGCCTGGAGTGTCTTAGGGACAGGCGACACCGGGGAGCTATTTTTT. It yields the protein CAWSVLGTGDTGELFF.

The chain couples TRBV21-1 to TRBJ2-7; the D call in the table, TRBD2, was not verified against the DNA. TRBV21-1 is marked as a pseudogene. The CDR3 has 15 residues. In DNA form, the CDR3 reads TGTGCCAGCACCCTCGAGAAAATGAGCTCCTACGAGCAGTACTTC. Amino acids: CASTLEKMSSYEQYF.

This clone was seen only a few times. The genes are TRBV5-1 and TRBJ2-5, with a tentative D call TRBD1 (6 bases). The V end was cut by 4 bases, the J end by 2 bases, with 12 bases between. The CDR3 extends over 14 amino acids. Germline-derived CDR1 and CDR2 are SGHRS and YFSETQ. The CDR3 region has the DNA TGCGCCAGCAGCCCCAGGACAGTACAAGAGACCCAGTACTTC. This translates into CASSPRTVQETQYF.

This clone came up once. V usage is TRBV7-9 and J usage is TRBJ2-3; D is perhaps TRBD2 (6 bases). Trimming removed 5 bases at V and 3 bases at J, with 24 bases between. This CDR3 spans 18 amino acids. CDR1 is SEHNR, CDR2 FQNEAQ, per germline (reference sequence). CDR3 residues: CASSIGPGVPSMTDTQYF. The DNA of the CDR3 is TGTGCCAGCAGCATTGGGCCGGGGGTACCGAGTATGACAGATACGCAGTATTTT. Full variable domain (remainder filled in from reference TRBV7-9 and TRBJ2-3): DTGVSQNPRHKITKRGQNVTFRCDPISEHNRLYWYRQTLGQGPEFLTYFQNEAQLEKSRLLSDRFSAERPKGSFSTLEIQRTEQGDSAMYLCASSIGPGVPSMTDTQYFGPGTRLTVL.

The V and J genes are TRBV5-1 and TRBJ2-6; 8 nucleotides line up with TRBD1. CDR1 SGHRS and CDR2 YFSETQ come from the germline V gene. J gave up 0 bases and V 1 base, and 3 bases lay outside the gene matches. The length of the CDR3 is 17 residues. The CDR3 reads CASSLQGALSGANVLTF. CDR3 nucleotide sequence: TGCGCCAGCAGCTTGCAGGGGGCACTCTCTGGGGCCAACGTCCTGACTTTC. Variable domain in full (rest from reference TRBV5-1 and TRBJ2-6): KAGVTQTPRYLIKTRGQQVTLSCSPISGHRSVSWYQQTPGQGLQFLFEYFSETQRNKGNFPGRFSGRQFSNSRSEMNVSTLELGDSALYLCASSLQGALSGANVLTFGAGSRLTVL.

This chain uses TRBV7-2 with TRBJ2-7, with TRBD1 matching over 8 bases. With V trimmed by 6 bases and J by 0 bases, 7 bases remained unmatched. The CDR3 length is 15 residues. Germline V gene lookup returns CDR1 SGHTA and CDR2 FQGNSA. This CDR3 is CASRPRTGSSYEQYF. In DNA form, the CDR3 reads TGTGCCAGCAGACCCCGGACAGGGAGCTCCTACGAGCAGTACTTC.

This clone was counted once. The chain links TRBV6-6 to TRBJ1-6; D remains unclear. Deletions cut 5 bases from V and 6 bases from J, with 14 bases between. Per the germline V gene, CDR1 is MNHNY and CDR2 is SVGAGI (reference sequence). The CDR3 is 15 amino acids. The CDR3 reads CASSTVPGANSPLHF. The CDR3 nucleotides read TGTGCCAGCAGTACTGTTCCAGGCGCTAATTCACCCCTCCACTTT.

The rearrangement uses TRBV5-8 and TRBJ1-1; 8 nucleotides line up with TRBD1. This CDR3 is 17 amino acids long. Germline V gene lookup returns CDR1 SGHTS and CDR2 YDEGEE. The ends lost 6 bases at V and 1 base at J; junction bases unmatched: 14. Here the CDR3 reads CASTSGGSGQANTEAFF. In DNA form, the CDR3 reads TGTGCCAGCACCTCTGGTGGCTCGGGACAGGCGAACACTGAAGCTTTCTTT.

J is TRBJ2-7 and V is TRBV7-8, with D maybe TRBD2 (5 bases). Germline lookup yields CDR1 SGHVS and CDR2 FQNEAQ. Trimming cost V 8 bases and J 2 bases, with 13 bases left between them. The CDR3 extends over 13 amino acids. The CDR3 nucleotides are TGTGCCAGCCGTGGCGGCGGGCCCTACGAGCAGTACTTC. Protein product: CASRGGGPYEQYF. Complete variable domain (other parts from reference TRBV7-8 and TRBJ2-7): GAGVSQSPRYKVAKRGQDVALRCDPISGHVSLFWYQQALGQGPEFLTYFQNEAQLDKSGLPSDRFFAERPEGSVSTLKIQRTQQEDSAVYLCASRGGGPYEQYFGPGTRLTVT.

This clone was detected a few times. The chain has TRBV5-1 and TRBJ1-3; a possible D gene is TRBD1 (6 bases). The V gene lost 0 bases and the J gene lost 1 base, with 11 bases spanning the gap. CDR3 length equals 16 residues. Germline CDR1 is SGHRS and CDR2 is YFSETQ. DNA for the CDR3: TGCGCCAGCAGCTTGGCCAACAGGGAATCTGGAAACACCATATATTTT. This sequence encodes CASSLANRESGNTIYF.